The 16 T cell receptor beta chains listed next were all sequenced from one sample in a study of blood T cell repertoires in COVID-19 (dated by TCRdb to the early 2020s). Library construction relied on the immunoSEQ multiplex PCR assay. Drawn from immuneACCESS, this table holds only the in-frame rearrangements with V and J called that TCRdb kept. Clones are partly lost; checked studies trace under half to an unresolved V gene and leave the rest unexplained. For this sample there are around 100,000 clones; around 90% appear just once. Jointly, the top ten make up 15% to 20% of the sample. The sample consisted of peripheral blood. The receptors stem from a woman of 80 years or more in a cohort sampled during active COVID-19.

V and J are TRBV3-1 (or the pseudogene TRBV3-2) and TRBJ1-6; D is perhaps TRBD1 (5 bases). From germline, CDR1 is LGHDT and CDR2 YNNKEL (reference sequence). V shed 1 base and J shed 4 bases, with 11 bases lying between them. The CDR3 totals 16 residues. The CDR3 here is CASSQAGVGYNSPLHF. CDR3 bases: TGTGCCAGCAGCCAAGCGGGGGTGGGGTATAATTCACCCCTCCACTTT.

This rearrangement joins TRBV12-3 or TRBV12-4 to TRBJ2-7, with 10 bases fitting TRBD1. The CDR3 is made up of 12 amino acids. V was pared by 1 base and J by 10 bases, with 1 base of the junction left unmatched. The chain's CDR3 is CASSLGQGAQYF. CDR3 bases: TGTGCCAGCAGTTTAGGACAGGGGGCACAGTACTTC.

This clone showed up just once. The gene calls are TRBV11-3 and TRBJ2-1, with D maybe TRBD2 (6 bases). V was shortened by 0 bases and J by 9 bases, with 27 bases between the two germline ends. The CDR3 sequence is 19 residues long. Germline lookup yields CDR1 SGHNT and CDR2 YENEEA. CDR3 DNA sequence: TGTGCCAGCAGCTTAGATAAGGCCAAGGGCCGCCCCCCGCGGGGTGAGCAGTTCTTC. This gives the protein CASSLDKAKGRPPRGEQFF.

This chain joins TRBV24-1 and TRBJ2-1, with D possibly being TRBD1 (6 bases). CDR1 and CDR2 from the germline V gene are KGHDR and SFDVKD. The V end lost 4 bases, the J end lost 4 bases, and 13 bases lay between the germline ends. The CDR3 runs 15 residues. CDR3 DNA sequence: TGTGCCACCAGTGACCCGACAGGAACTTACAATGAGCAGTTCTTC. Its translation is CATSDPTGTYNEQFF.

The chain links TRBV6-2 or TRBV6-3 to TRBJ2-5; D unresolved. Trimming removed 2 bases from V and 2 bases from J, with 6 bases in between. CDR1 MNHEY and CDR2 SVGEGT come from the germline V gene. This CDR3 spans 13 amino acids. Here the CDR3 DNA reads TGTGCCAGCAGTTACAGAGAACAAGAGACCCAGTACTTC. Translation gives CASSYREQETQYF.

The chain couples TRBV5-5 to TRBJ2-7; D is possibly TRBD1 (5 bases). V lost 1 base, J lost 2 bases, and 10 bases lay in between. The CDR3 has 14 residues. Germline V gives CDR1 SGHKS, CDR2 YYEKEE (reference sequence). The CDR3 reads CASSLTGGTYEQYF. In nucleotides, the CDR3 is TGTGCCAGCAGCTTGACAGGTGGAACCTACGAGCAGTACTTC.

This chain connects TRBV7-8 to TRBJ2-1, with a weak D call TRBD1 (5 bases). Per germline, CDR1 SGHVS and CDR2 FQNEAQ. The CDR3 is made up of 15 amino acids. The V end was cut by 2 bases, the J end by 0 bases, with 8 bases between. The CDR3: CASSLTRVSYNEQFF. The CDR3 DNA follows: TGTGCCAGCAGCTTAACCAGGGTCTCCTACAATGAGCAGTTCTTC.

The chain carries TRBV5-5 and TRBJ2-1, with 7 bases identical to TRBD2. CDR3 size: 16 residues. V dropped 0 bases and J dropped 4; count of bases not matched to a gene: 7. Germline V lookup: CDR1 SGHKS, CDR2 YYEKEE (reference sequence). The chain's CDR3 is CASSLVPSGSYNEQFF. CDR3 in DNA: TGTGCCAGCAGCTTGGTCCCTAGCGGATCATACAATGAGCAGTTCTTC.

The CDR3 DNA sequence: TGTGCCAGCAGCCAAGGAACAGGGGTTAATTCACCCCTCCACTTT. This translates into CASSQGTGVNSPLHF. V is TRBV3-1 (or the pseudogene TRBV3-2) and J is TRBJ1-6; 7 bases align to TRBD1. V shed 1 base and J 6 bases; nucleotides not matched to a gene: 3. The CDR3 totals 15 residues. Germline V gene data show CDR1 as LGHDT and CDR2 as YNNKEL (reference sequence).

This clone was seen just once. CDR3 sequence (DNA): TGTGCTAGTGGGACTAGCGGGAGGACGGTTGAGCAGTTCTTC. It translates to CASGTSGRTVEQFF. The rearrangement links TRBV12-5 to TRBJ2-1, with 13 bases matching TRBD2. Germline assignment: CDR1 LGHNT and CDR2 FRNRAP. This CDR3 has 14 residues. Trimming removed 6 bases from V and 9 bases from J; junction bases left unmatched: 5.

This chain connects TRBV7-9 to TRBJ2-1; 8 bases are shared with TRBD2. After removal of 3 bases from V and 1 base from J, the junction contained 2 bases not matched to a gene. The germline V gene has CDR1 SEHNR and CDR2 FQNEAQ (reference sequence). CDR3 length: 15 residues. The CDR3 sequence: CASSFSGGSYNEQFF. The CDR3 nucleotides are TGTGCCAGCAGCTTCTCGGGGGGGTCCTACAATGAGCAGTTCTTC.

This clone appeared once. This chain joins TRBV4-1 and TRBJ1-5; 9 bases are a match to TRBD1. With 0 bases clipped from V and 7 bases from J, the junction kept 4 bases outside the gene matches. Per the germline V gene, CDR1 is MGHRA and CDR2 is YSYEKL. The CDR3 has 15 amino acids. The DNA for the CDR3 is TGCGCCAGCAGCCAAGAACAGGGGGCGCGGCAGCCCCAGCATTTT. It is translated as CASSQEQGARQPQHF.

The table lists this clone with a count of one. This chain joins TRBV6-5 and TRBJ2-7; weak D call: TRBD1 (6 bases). With 0 bases removed from V and 5 bases from J, the gap between germline ends came to 11 bases. The CDR3 extends over 14 amino acids. The germline gives CDR1 MNHEY, CDR2 SVGAGI. The CDR3 sequence: CASSYSGARDEQYF. The CDR3 nucleotides are TGTGCCAGCAGTTACTCGGGGGCGCGCGACGAGCAGTACTTC.

This chain connects TRBV7-3 to TRBJ2-6, with 7 bases that match TRBD1. V lost 8 bases and J lost 3; bases outside the gene matches: 10. The CDR3 has 16 residues. CDR1 is SGHTA, CDR2 FQGTGA, per germline. The chain's CDR3 is CASSRTGPLGANVLTF. CDR3 coding DNA: TGTGCCAGCTCACGGACAGGACCTCTTGGGGCCAACGTCCTGACTTTC.

The chain carries TRBV12-5 and TRBJ2-2; TRBD1 might be the D (5 bases). Trimming removed 6 bases at V and 3 bases at J, with 8 bases between. Looked up from germline, CDR1 is LGHNT and CDR2 is FRNRAP. The CDR3 contains 13 residues. The CDR3 here is CASGRGDTGELFF. The CDR3 DNA reads as TGTGCTAGTGGAAGGGGCGACACCGGGGAGCTGTTTTTT.

The V gene is TRBV7-2, the J gene TRBJ2-7, with 10 bases identical to TRBD2. The CDR3 covers 15 residues. Germline V gene sequence: CDR1 SGHTA, CDR2 FQGNSA. V trimming: 2 bases; J trimming: 4 bases; junction bases outside the gene matches: 5. CDR3 loop: CASSLLAGVSYEQYF. CDR3 nucleotides: TGTGCCAGCAGCTTACTAGCGGGAGTATCGTACGAGCAGTACTTC. The whole variable domain, filled in from reference TRBV7-2 and TRBJ2-7, reads GAGVSQSPSNKVTEKGKDVELRCDPISGHTALYWYRQSLGQGLEFLIYFQGNSAPDKSGLPSDRFSAERTGGSVSTLTIQRTQQEDSAVYLCASSLLAGVSYEQYFGPGTRLTVT.